The 4 T cell receptor beta chains below all came from one sample that was sequenced in a study of long-term antiretroviral therapy in people with HIV. It was version v3.0 of the immunoSEQ assay that was run at survey level. Using immunoSEQ multiplex PCR, the repertoire was profiled, and TCRdb retains in-frame clones only, with some absent. The sample includes approximately 12,000 clones, more than 75% of them seen just once. Sequencing was performed on unsorted PBMCs, taken 8.2 years after starting antiretroviral therapy. The source of these receptors is a man between 50 and 59 years old with HIV.

This clone was counted a single time. This chain uses TRBV29-1 with TRBJ1-3; D uncertain. The CDR3 spans 12 residues. Germline V gene lookup returns CDR1 SQVTM and CDR2 ANQGSEA. V was trimmed by 5 bases and J by 0 bases, leaving 5 bases between them. The CDR3 coding sequence is TGCAGCGTTTCTGTCTCTGGAAACACCATATATTTT. As protein: CSVSVSGNTIYF.

V usage is TRBV30 and J usage is TRBJ2-7; tentatively, D is TRBD2 (6 bases). The ends were cut back, 1 base at V and 5 bases at J, with 24 bases in the middle. Germline assignment: CDR1 GTSNPN and CDR2 SVGIG (reference sequence). This CDR3 has 17 residues. The CDR3: CAWSGGTRRAYWDEQYF. CDR3 nucleotide sequence: TGTGCCTGGAGTGGAGGTACGCGGAGGGCTTATTGGGACGAGCAGTACTTC. Looking up the rest from reference TRBV30 and TRBJ2-7 gives the full variable domain: SQTIHQWPATLVQPVGSPLSLECTVEGTSNPNLYWYRQAAGRGLQLLFYSVGIGQISSEVPQNLSASRPQDRQFILSSKKLLLSDSGFYLCAWSGGTRRAYWDEQYFGPGTRLTVT.

The chain has TRBV6-1 and TRBJ2-7; no reliable D call. The CDR3 sequence is 17 residues long. From germline, CDR1 is MNHNS and CDR2 SASEGT. Trimming removed 1 base from V and 1 base from J, with 17 bases in between. The CDR3 sequence: CASSEGVWTGNSYEQYF. CDR3 coding DNA: TGTGCCAGCAGTGAAGGAGTTTGGACGGGTAATTCCTACGAGCAGTACTTC.

The chain couples TRBV5-1 to TRBJ1-1, with 8 bases that match TRBD1. Germline CDR1 SGHRS, CDR2 YFSETQ. Unmatched junction bases numbered 2, after V lost 4 bases and J lost 6 bases. The CDR3 has 12 residues. This CDR3 reads CASSPTGAEAFF. CDR3 coding DNA: TGCGCCAGCAGCCCGACAGGGGCTGAAGCTTTCTTT.